The 3 T cell receptor beta chains in this list originate from one sample, sequenced in a study of blood T cell repertoires in COVID-19. Profiled with immunoSEQ multiplex PCR; TCRdb holds only in-frame clones, not every one. The sample has about 200,000 clones; roughly 80% are singletons. Sequences were obtained from peripheral blood. Every receptor here comes from a woman aged 80 or over with acute or convalescent COVID-19.

V is TRBV30 and J is TRBJ2-7; a weak D match, TRBD2 (5 bases). CDR3 length: 14 amino acids. V was pared by 4 bases and J by 4 bases, with 17 bases between. The germline V gene encodes CDR1 GTSNPN and CDR2 SVGIG (reference sequence). CDR3 residues: CAWTIAGSGYEQYF. DNA for the CDR3: TGTGCCTGGACCATCGCAGGCAGCGGATACGAGCAGTACTTC.

This clone came up a few times. The chain carries TRBV7-2 and TRBJ2-2, with 8 bases lining up with TRBD1. The CDR3 consists of 15 residues. The V gene's germline CDR1 is SGHTA and CDR2 FQGNSA. The trim removed 6 bases at V and 4 bases at J, leaving 7 bases unmatched. The CDR3 spells CASSLTRGLTGELFF. DNA for the CDR3: TGTGCCAGCAGTTTAACCAGGGGGCTCACCGGGGAGCTGTTTTTT. Based on the CDR3 plus reference TRBV7-2 and TRBJ2-2, the full variable domain is GAGVSQSPSNKVTEKGKDVELRCDPISGHTALYWYRQSLGQGLEFLIYFQGNSAPDKSGLPSDRFSAERTGGSVSTLTIQRTQQEDSAVYLCASSLTRGLTGELFFGEGSRLTVL.

This clone appeared a few times. V is TRBV7-2 and J is TRBJ2-5, with TRBD2 matching over 9 bases. Germline lookup yields CDR1 SGHTA and CDR2 FQGNSA. The J segment lost 1 base and the V segment lost 4 bases, leaving 7 bases of the junction unmatched. The CDR3 consists of 16 residues. The CDR3: CASSYIAGAFQETQYF. The CDR3 nucleotides read TGTGCCAGCAGCTATATAGCGGGGGCCTTCCAAGAGACCCAGTACTTC.